These T cell receptor beta chains were read from a single sample in a study of neurological immune-mediated disorders. TCRdb used MiXCR to reprocess the 5' RACE reads, holding one entry per CDR3 protein. The sample contains about 38,000 distinct CDR3 sequences, roughly 4.8% of which appear only once. Source material: CD4+ T cells from blood. The receptors were gathered from a man aged 18 to 29 in good health. CDR3s include the opening cysteine and the closing phenylalanine or tryptophan. Each record gives: D gene, clone size, J gene, V gene, CDR3 protein, CDR3 DNA. D genes are given only for firm matches. Size is stated for part of the rows, as once, few or many counts, or as a class when the clone is expanded.

TRBD2 many TRBJ2-7 TRBV19 CASSSGGSSYEQYF TGTGCCAGTAGTAGCGGGGGGTCCTCCTACGAGCAGTACTTC
NA many TRBJ1-1 TRBV6-6 CASCSPRWNTEAFF TGTGCCAGCTGTAGCCCCCGGTGGAACACTGAAGCTTTCTTT
NA many TRBJ1-4 TRBV3-1 CASSPRGRANEKLFF TGTGCCAGCAGCCCCCGAGGAAGGGCTAATGAAAAACTGTTTTTT
NA many TRBJ2-1 TRBV20-1 CSASDYRDYNEQFF TGCAGTGCTAGTGATTACAGGGATTACAATGAGCAGTTCTTC
TRBD1 many TRBJ1-2 TRBV5-1 CASSGGTGGGYTF TGCGCCAGCAGCGGCGGGACAGGGGGAGGCTACACCTTC
TRBD2 many TRBJ2-1 TRBV29-1 CSVGITSGGEQFF TGCAGCGTTGGCATCACGAGCGGGGGGGAGCAGTTCTTC
NA many TRBJ2-7 TRBV7-2 CASSFVTDTYEQYF TGTGCCAGCAGCTTCGTAACAGATACCTACGAGCAGTACTTC
NA many TRBJ1-2 TRBV6-5 CASSYFPPAGAGGYTF TGTGCCAGCAGTTATTTCCCCCCCGCGGGGGCGGGTGGCTACACCTTC
TRBD1 many TRBJ2-2 TRBV20-1 CSARATGGTGELFF TGCAGTGCTCGAGCGACAGGGGGCACCGGGGAGCTGTTTTTT
NA many TRBJ2-3 TRBV20-1 CSASGPASTDTQYF TGCAGTGCTAGCGGTCCAGCTAGCACAGATACGCAGTATTTT
NA many TRBJ2-3 TRBV12-3/TRBV12-4 CASSLRGGGGDTQYF TGTGCCAGCAGTTTAAGGGGTGGGGGTGGAGATACGCAGTATTTT
NA many TRBJ1-6 TRBV28 CASSFEGYSSPLHF TGTGCCAGCAGTTTTGAGGGGTATAGTTCACCCCTCCACTTT
NA many TRBJ2-7 TRBV6-1 CASSEKVRNYEQYF TGTGCCAGCAGTGAAAAGGTTAGGAACTACGAGCAGTACTTC
TRBD1 many TRBJ1-5 TRBV20-1 CSASEGQYSNQPQHF TGCAGTGCTAGTGAGGGACAGTATAGCAATCAGCCCCAGCATTTT
NA few TRBJ2-7 TRBV4-2 CASTQDGTGLYEQYF TGTGCCAGCACCCAAGACGGGACCGGACTCTACGAGCAGTACTTC
NA NA TRBJ1-1 TRBV7-3 CASNSLGPLSPTEDFF TGTGCCAGCAACTCCCTTGGACCCTTGAGCCCGACTGAAGATTTCTTT
TRBD1 many TRBJ1-6 TRBV6-1 CASIRDRGRSPLHF TGTGCCAGTATCCGGGACAGGGGGCGTTCACCCCTCCACTTT
NA many TRBJ1-1 TRBV7-6 CASSGGGRPTEAFF TGTGCCAGCAGCGGGGGGGGTAGACCCACTGAAGCTTTCTTT
NA many TRBJ1-6 TRBV10-3 CAISLGAPYNSPLHF TGTGCCATCAGCCTCGGGGCCCCCTATAATTCACCCCTCCACTTT
TRBD1 many TRBJ1-2 TRBV20-1 CSASKTGEGGYTF TGCAGTGCTAGTAAAACAGGGGAAGGTGGCTACACCTTC
NA many TRBJ2-7 TRBV12-3/TRBV12-4 CASSLAYGNYEQYF TGTGCCAGCAGCCTCGCGTACGGAAACTACGAGCAGTACTTC
TRBD1 many TRBJ2-7 TRBV20-1 CSARTGDHEQYF TGCAGTGCCAGGACAGGGGACCACGAGCAGTACTTC
NA many TRBJ1-4 TRBV20-1 CSARLPETGLIEKLFF TGCAGTGCTCGCCTTCCCGAGACAGGACTCATTGAAAAACTGTTTTTT
NA many TRBJ2-3 TRBV5-1 CASSLGRISTDTQYF TGCGCCAGCAGCTTGGGTCGGATTAGCACAGATACGCAGTATTTT
NA many TRBJ1-2 TRBV6-6 CASRDFGGYTF TGTGCCAGCCGGGATTTTGGGGGCTACACCTTC
TRBD1 many TRBJ1-2 TRBV12-3/TRBV12-4 CASSRRGQGPPGYTF TGTGCCAGCAGTCGCAGGGGACAGGGGCCCCCGGGCTACACCTTC
NA many TRBJ1-2 TRBV27 CASSLWGGYGYTF TGTGCCAGCAGTTTATGGGGGGGCTATGGCTACACCTTC
NA many TRBJ1-6 TRBV20-1 CSARDGGSGNSPLHF TGCAGTGCTAGAGACGGGGGAAGTGGTAATTCACCCCTCCACTTT
NA many TRBJ2-7 TRBV7-2 CASSLGGTRLREQYF TGTGCCAGCAGCTTAGGGGGGACTCGACTACGAGAACAGTACTTC
TRBD1 many TRBJ1-1 TRBV20-1 CSARARTGLGTEAFF TGCAGTGCTAGAGCCCGGACAGGGTTGGGGACTGAAGCTTTCTTT
NA many TRBJ2-7 TRBV7-2 CASSWTNRYEQYF TGTGCCAGCAGCTGGACAAACCGCTACGAGCAGTACTTC
NA many TRBJ1-1 TRBV19 CASSIDYSVEAFF TGTGCCAGTAGTATAGATTATTCGGTTGAAGCTTTCTTT
NA many TRBJ2-5 TRBV4-2 CASSQVERLETQYF TGTGCCAGCAGCCAAGTAGAGCGGTTGGAGACCCAGTACTTC
NA many TRBJ2-2 TRBV29-1 CSGTYTGELFF TGCAGCGGAACATACACCGGGGAGCTGTTTTTT
TRBD1 many TRBJ1-2 TRBV5-5 CASSLAYRGQSNYGYTF TGTGCCAGCAGCTTGGCCTATAGGGGACAGAGTAACTATGGCTACACCTTC
NA many TRBJ2-7 TRBV24-1 CATSDLTEQYF TGTGCCACCAGTGATTTGACAGAGCAGTACTTC
NA many TRBJ2-5 TRBV20-1 CSATLARGGRETQYF TGCAGTGCTACTTTGGCCAGGGGGGGGCGGGAGACCCAGTACTTC
TRBD1 medium-sized TRBJ2-1 TRBV2 CASSADRGAGNEQFF TGTGCCAGCAGCGCGGACAGGGGCGCGGGGAATGAGCAGTTCTTC